This T cell receptor beta chain is drawn from a study of a mutant IDH1 vaccine in newly diagnosed glioma. Study background: Earlier therapy was either radiotherapy, temozolomide, or both, and most got both. Study-level findings and limits: Vaccine-induced responses were seen in more than 90% of patients, spanning several MHC alleles. Apparently, pseudoprogression bore no relation to changes among the top peripheral T cell clonotypes.

This clone was counted once. Its antigen is not identified. Germline CDR1 and CDR2: SGHRS and YFSETQ. V lost 10 bases and J lost 0; bases outside the gene matches: 9. This CDR3 has 15 amino acids. Noted time point: baseline, week 1 (first vaccination visit). Treatment specified: pre-vaccination baseline after standard-of-care therapy. Assay used: immunoSEQ multiplex PCR; TCRdb lists only in-frame clones, some missing. The data hold about 38,000 clones, with roughly three quarters observed a single time. Sequencing was performed on PBMCs, taken from a glioma patient treated with radiotherapy, temozolomide or both. The chain links TRBV5-1 to TRBJ2-2; 7 bases are a match to TRBD1. The source of this sequence is a man aged 40-49 years with glioma. Some clones in this sample may be carry-over from other donors' samples. CDR3 sequence: CASTTGTANTGELFF. CDR3 nucleotides: TGCGCCTCGACCACCGGGACAGCGAACACCGGGGAGCTGTTTTTT.